This TCR beta chain was retrieved from a study of T cell responses to AZD1222 COVID-19 vaccine. For the study at large: Pooled samples include second doses given at about 4 or 12 weeks. Study-level findings and limits: Donors, mostly white British, included more females; clonal diversity was possibly underestimated. Nearly half of spike-specific TCRs reportedly go after variant regions that carry no mutations.

Measured with immunoSEQ multiplex PCR; TCRdb has only the in-frame clones, and not every one. The data show more than 80,000 clones, with approximately 87% seen just once and around 5% held by the top ten. Concerning this clone itself: Its antigen is as yet unknown.

Trimming took off 4 bases at V and 6 bases at J, with 8 bases between the two ends. CDR1 and CDR2 (germline): SGHRS, YFSETQ. The CDR3 has 13 amino acids. This sequence joins TRBV5-1 and TRBJ1-6; tentative D call: TRBD1 (5 bases). The origin of this receptor is an adult in good health. The sample was peripheral blood, taken on day 0 of AZD1222 vaccination. The CDR3 is CASSSRVNSPLHF. The CDR3 DNA sequence: TGCGCCAGCAGCAGCAGGGTTAATTCACCCCTCCACTTT.